This entry features one TCR beta chain sequence. What it recognizes is unknown. TCRdb processed the 5' RACE reads anew with MiXCR; each CDR3 protein has one entry. Of over 130,000 distinct CDR3 sequences listed, under 55% are singletons. The data were obtained in a study of CD8 T cells in ankylosing spondylitis. Study-level findings and limits: Disease-linked clones were found to be CD8+ and relatively rare in peripheral blood.

The sequenced sample consisted of synovial fluid, either unsorted or a sorted T cell fraction (not recorded which). The clonotype comes from a male donor with ankylosing spondylitis.

This CDR3 reads CASIRWEQANTGELFF. DNA of the CDR3: TGTGCCAGCATTCGCTGGGAACAGGCGAACACCGGGGAGCTGTTTTTT. The rearrangement uses TRBV28 and TRBJ2-2; D may be TRBD1 (5 bases). V was shortened by 7 bases and J by 0 bases, with 15 bases between the two germline ends. Per the germline V gene, CDR1 is MDHEN and CDR2 is SYDVKM. This CDR3 has 16 residues.